The T cell receptor (beta chain) under discussion was sequenced for a study of T cell clusters in autoimmune cytopenias. TRB was amplified by touch-down multiplex PCR, primer pools A and B combined. TCRdb reprocessed the multiplex PCR reads and keeps a single row for each CDR3 protein, giving no DNA. This repertoire comprises about 6,900 distinct CDR3 sequences; its ten largest clones make up just over 9.5%. TRB was amplified from about 250 ng of peripheral blood genomic DNA per sample. The same data also went into a second study, on T cell repertoires in aging, cancer and after chemotherapy. This second study notes: Donor ages fell into six groups from 30 or younger up to 70 or older. Healthy donor repertoires were recorded over several months to years and showed clear clonal overlap. Compared with age-matched healthy donors, untreated hematological or solid cancer patients showed higher blood TCR clonality. In each cancer cohort, median generation probability increased across chemotherapy, suggesting thymic output rebounded.

The sequenced sample consisted of peripheral blood. The clonotype was recovered from a human donor in good health.

CDR3 in amino acids: CASSDGQGARGYTF. The chain carries TRBV19 and TRBJ1-2; TCRdb picks TRBD1, but there is no DNA to check that call. This CDR3 region has 14 residues. Looked up from germline, CDR1 is LNHDA and CDR2 is SQIVND (reference sequence).